The clone carrying this T cell receptor beta chain was detected ten times or more. Its antigen is as yet unknown. The CDR3 is 13 amino acids. V shed 0 bases and J shed 5 bases, with 8 bases lying between them. The germline V gene encodes CDR1 SGDLS and CDR2 YYNGEE. Any patient presenting with uncontrolled infection, other autoimmune disease, pregnancy or lactation was left out. Preceding any ophthalmopathy symptoms, the blood sample dates from first hyperthyroidism diagnosis. This entry belongs to a study of T cells in Graves' hyperthyroidism and ophthalmopathy. General study points: Before onset, ophthalmopathy was predicted by the model a median roughly six months earlier. Blood also contained most expanded thyroid clonotypes above 0.001.

The CDR3 regions of TCR beta were amplified from RNA transcripts. HTBI primers were used for first-round RT-PCR of the TCR CDR3. TCRdb called the multiplex PCR reads again in MiXCR, with one record for every CDR3 protein. The sample contains nearly 600,000 distinct CDR3 sequences, approximately 15% of which appear only once. This chain joins TRBV9 and TRBJ1-1, with D unresolved. Specimen: blood. This receptor was identified in a woman aged 25 to 45 with Graves' hyperthyroidism that later progressed to Graves' ophthalmopathy. CDR3 region: CASSVAGKTEAFF. The CDR3, as DNA: TGTGCCAGCAGCGTAGCTGGAAAGACTGAAGCTTTCTTT.